This T cell receptor (beta chain) was captured in a study of blood T cell repertoires in COVID-19. In the study overall: Acute-phase and convalescent COVID-19 samples originated in the United States, Italy and Spain.

Original processing notes: Amplified reference gene primers provided the basis for estimating nucleated cell counts. TCRdb's table, derived via immunoSEQ multiplex PCR, lists solely in-frame clones and lacks some. The V and J calls and clone size are taken from that table; D and trimming were inferred from the DNA. The table has 400,000 to 550,000 clones, approximately 90% seen once; the top ten hold about 2%. The sample holds one count of this clone. Cohort assignment relied on participant-reported clinical history. Germline CDR1 reads SGHAT; CDR2 reads FQNNGV. Trimming took off 1 base at V and 4 bases at J, with 14 bases between the two ends. This CDR3 contains 16 residues.

The chain uses TRBV11-2 and TRBJ2-1; TRBD1 is a possible D gene (5 bases). Sample: PBMCs or T cells enriched from blood (not recorded which). This clonotype was sampled from a woman between 18 and 29 years old with acute COVID-19. CDR3 in amino acids: CASSLAGQGWYNEQFF. CDR3 nucleotide sequence: TGTGCCAGCAGCTTAGCAGGTCAGGGTTGGTACAATGAGCAGTTCTTC.